Only a few counts were recorded for the clone carrying this TCR beta chain. Its target is unknown. V shed 6 bases and J shed 5 bases, with 16 bases lying between them. The germline V gene has CDR1 LNHDA and CDR2 SQIVND (reference sequence). The CDR3 runs 15 residues. These data come from a study of T-cell memory formation after mild COVID-19. Amplification by 5'RACE using constant-segment primers produced TCR alpha and TCR beta cDNA libraries that carried sample barcodes and UMIs. A single record per CDR3 protein comes from TCRdb applying MiXCR to the 5' RACE reads. The sample consists of more than 150,000 distinct CDR3 sequences, less than 20% of them appearing once. Study conclusions and caveats: Cross-reactive memory seemingly joined, as some responding clones were found in pre-infection memory.

Sequences were obtained from PBMCs or a T cell subset sorted from them (not recorded which). The receptor comes from a man between 18 and 35 years old who had mild COVID-19 (a few samples of this study predate the infection). Cell type and time point are not known. The chain joins TRBV19 to TRBJ2-2; possible D gene TRBD1, 6 bases. The CDR3 here is CASRTLTGGTGELFF. The CDR3 coding sequence is TGTGCCAGTAGGACACTGACAGGTGGAACCGGGGAGCTGTTTTTT. Full variable domain (rest looked up from reference TRBV19 and TRBJ2-2): DGGITQSPKYLFRKEGQNVTLSCEQNLNHDAMYWYRQDPGQGLRLIYYSQIVNDFQKGDIAEGYSVSREKKESFPLTVTSAQKNPTAFYLCASRTLTGGTGELFFGEGSRLTVL.